These T cell receptor beta chains were read from a single sample in a study of T cell responses to AZD1222 COVID-19 vaccine. Profiled with immunoSEQ multiplex PCR; TCRdb holds only in-frame clones, not every one. The sample records about 120,000 clones, about 92% being singletons. The material was peripheral blood, obtained 28 days after the second AZD1222 dose. Every receptor here comes from an adult who received the AZD1222 COVID-19 vaccine. Both conserved end residues are part of each CDR3. Fields, in order: CDR3 length, D gene, V gene, clone size, J gene, CDR3 protein, CDR3 DNA. D genes are given only for firm matches. The listing skips clone size in some rows; elsewhere it reads once, few, many or a size class.

>15|-|TRBV4-3|-|TRBJ1-2
CASSQVQGSNYGYTF
TGCGCCAGCAGCCAAGTCCAGGGTAGCAACTATGGCTACACCTTC
>13|-|TRBV7-2|many|TRBJ1-5
CASSSQVNQPQHF
TGTGCCAGCAGCTCCCAGGTGAATCAGCCCCAGCATTTT
>14|TRBD2|TRBV4-2|-|TRBJ2-7
CASSQLAGSYEQYF
TGTGCCAGCAGCCAGTTAGCGGGGAGTTACGAGCAGTACTTC
>16|-|TRBV4-3|-|TRBJ1-6
CASSQERIKGDSPLHF
TGCGCCAGCAGCCAAGAAAGGATAAAGGGAGATTCACCCCTCCACTTT
>14|TRBD1|TRBV6-5|-|TRBJ2-3
CASRFGQGAVAQYF
TGTGCCAGCAGATTCGGACAGGGGGCAGTGGCGCAGTATTTT
>13|-|TRBV5-1|-|TRBJ1-5
CASSSGDNQPQHF
TGCGCCAGCAGCTCGGGGGACAATCAGCCCCAGCATTTT
>15|TRBD1|TRBV12-5|-|TRBJ1-5
CASGPTVGGMGPQHF
TGTGCTAGTGGCCCCACCGTAGGGGGCATGGGGCCCCAGCATTTT
>11|-|TRBV12-3/TRBV12-4|-|TRBJ2-5
CASSPGGTQYF
TGTGCCAGCAGTCCCGGCGGGACCCAGTACTTC
>17|-|TRBV7-6|-|TRBJ1-4
CASSLYHRGTTNEKLFF
TGTGCCAGCAGCCTATATCACCGGGGAACAACTAATGAAAAACTGTTTTTT
>14|-|TRBV10-3|-|TRBJ1-5
CAISERALNQPQHF
TGTGCCATCAGTGAGAGGGCCTTAAATCAGCCCCAGCATTTT
>15|TRBD1|TRBV4-3|-|TRBJ2-2
CASSPLLQGTGELFF
TGCGCCAGCAGCCCCCTACTACAGGGGACCGGGGAGCTGTTTTTT
>13|-|TRBV7-9|-|TRBJ1-1
CASSLGAITEAFF
TGTGCCAGCAGCTTAGGGGCAATCACTGAAGCTTTCTTT
>16|TRBD2|TRBV15|-|TRBJ2-3
CATSLGGAGGKDTQYF
TGTGCCACCAGCCTCGGGGGAGCGGGGGGGAAAGATACGCAGTATTTT
>16|-|TRBV9|-|TRBJ1-6
CASSVEARGYNSPLHF
TGTGCCAGCAGCGTAGAGGCCCGGGGGTATAATTCACCCCTCCACTTT
>17|TRBD2|TRBV10-2|-|TRBJ2-5
CASSERFGTSDQETQYF
TGCGCCAGCAGTGAAAGGTTCGGGACTAGCGACCAAGAGACCCAGTACTTC
>15|-|TRBV4-1|-|TRBJ2-1
CASSPSGLSYNEQFF
TGCGCCAGCAGCCCTAGTGGGCTCTCCTACAATGAGCAGTTCTTC
>16|TRBD1|TRBV12-5|-|TRBJ2-7
CASGLSRDSASYEQYF
TGTGCTAGTGGTTTGTCCCGGGACAGCGCCTCCTACGAGCAGTACTTC